The sequence of this TCR beta chain was determined in a study of regulatory T cells in long-lasting Graves disease. Time point here: persistent/refractory GD, antithyroid drugs over 5 years with positive TRAb. The TCR library was prepared using RNA isolated from PBMCs. American Thyroid Association guidelines defined Graves' disease diagnosis. Germline CDR1 SGHAT, CDR2 FQNNGV. The V end was cut by 3 bases, the J end by 3 bases, with 12 bases between. The CDR3 spans 15 residues. Libraries of TCR beta came from iRepertoire HTBI primers plus Arm-PCR of CDR3 regions. One entry per CDR3 protein results from TCRdb running MiXCR on the multiplex PCR reads. The sample includes fewer than 550,000 distinct CDR3 sequences, under 25% seen only once; the top ten take about 6.6%. This clonotype appeared many times.

The rearrangement uses TRBV11-2 and TRBJ1-3, with TRBD1 as a possible D gene (5 bases). This sequence was found in a female donor with Graves disease. Here the sequenced sample was peripheral blood mononuclear cells (PBMCs), taken when the disease was refractory, from a patient treated with antithyroid drugs. The CDR3 is CASSLRWGFGNTIYF. The CDR3 DNA is TGTGCCAGCAGCTTGAGGTGGGGGTTTGGAAACACCATATATTTT.